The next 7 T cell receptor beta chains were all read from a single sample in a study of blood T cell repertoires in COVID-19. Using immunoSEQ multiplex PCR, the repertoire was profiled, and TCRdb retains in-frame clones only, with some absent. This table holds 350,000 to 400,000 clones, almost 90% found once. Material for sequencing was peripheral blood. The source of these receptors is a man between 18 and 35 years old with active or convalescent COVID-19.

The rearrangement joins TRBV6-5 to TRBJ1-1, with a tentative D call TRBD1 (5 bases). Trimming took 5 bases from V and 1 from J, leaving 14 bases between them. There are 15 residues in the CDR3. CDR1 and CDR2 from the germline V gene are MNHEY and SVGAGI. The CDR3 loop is CASSMRGTANTEAFF. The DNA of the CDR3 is TGTGCCAGCAGTATGCGCGGGACGGCGAACACTGAAGCTTTCTTT.

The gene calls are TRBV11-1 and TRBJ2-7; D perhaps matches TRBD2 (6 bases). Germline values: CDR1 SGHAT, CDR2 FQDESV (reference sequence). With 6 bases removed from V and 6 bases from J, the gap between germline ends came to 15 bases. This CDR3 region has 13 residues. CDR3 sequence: CASRKETRREQYF. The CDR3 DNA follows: TGTGCCAGCAGAAAAGAGACTAGACGCGAGCAGTACTTC.

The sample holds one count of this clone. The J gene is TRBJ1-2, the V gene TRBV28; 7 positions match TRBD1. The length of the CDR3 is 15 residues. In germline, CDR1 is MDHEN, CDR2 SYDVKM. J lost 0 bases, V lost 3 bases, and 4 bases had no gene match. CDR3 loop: CASSFGGTANYGYTF. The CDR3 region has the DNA TGTGCCAGCAGTTTCGGCGGGACAGCTAACTATGGCTACACCTTC.

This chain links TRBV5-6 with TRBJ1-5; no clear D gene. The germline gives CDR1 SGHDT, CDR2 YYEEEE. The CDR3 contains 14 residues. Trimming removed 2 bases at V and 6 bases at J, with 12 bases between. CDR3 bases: TGTGCCAGCAGCTTAGCTCCCAGCGGTCAGCCCCAGCATTTT. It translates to CASSLAPSGQPQHF.

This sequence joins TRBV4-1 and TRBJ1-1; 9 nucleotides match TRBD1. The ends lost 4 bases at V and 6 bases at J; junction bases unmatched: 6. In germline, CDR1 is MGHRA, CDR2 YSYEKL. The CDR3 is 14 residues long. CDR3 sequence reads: CASSPRDRVSEAFF. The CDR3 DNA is TGCGCCAGCAGCCCCCGGGACAGGGTATCTGAAGCTTTCTTT.

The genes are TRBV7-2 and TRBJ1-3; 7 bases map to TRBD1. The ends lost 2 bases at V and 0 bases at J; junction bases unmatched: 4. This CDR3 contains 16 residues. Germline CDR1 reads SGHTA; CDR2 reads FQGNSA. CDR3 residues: CASSLLRDSSGNTIYF. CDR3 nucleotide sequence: TGTGCCAGCAGCTTACTTCGGGACAGCTCTGGAAACACCATATATTTT. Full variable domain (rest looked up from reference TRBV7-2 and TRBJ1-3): GAGVSQSPSNKVTEKGKDVELRCDPISGHTALYWYRQSLGQGLEFLIYFQGNSAPDKSGLPSDRFSAERTGGSVSTLTIQRTQQEDSAVYLCASSLLRDSSGNTIYFGEGSWLTVV.

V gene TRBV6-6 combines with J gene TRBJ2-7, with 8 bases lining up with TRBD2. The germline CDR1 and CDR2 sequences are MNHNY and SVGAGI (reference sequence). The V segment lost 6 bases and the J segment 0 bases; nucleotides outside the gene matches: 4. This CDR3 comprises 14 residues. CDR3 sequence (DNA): TGTGCCAGCAGGCTACTAGCGGACTCCTACGAGCAGTACTTC. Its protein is CASRLLADSYEQYF.